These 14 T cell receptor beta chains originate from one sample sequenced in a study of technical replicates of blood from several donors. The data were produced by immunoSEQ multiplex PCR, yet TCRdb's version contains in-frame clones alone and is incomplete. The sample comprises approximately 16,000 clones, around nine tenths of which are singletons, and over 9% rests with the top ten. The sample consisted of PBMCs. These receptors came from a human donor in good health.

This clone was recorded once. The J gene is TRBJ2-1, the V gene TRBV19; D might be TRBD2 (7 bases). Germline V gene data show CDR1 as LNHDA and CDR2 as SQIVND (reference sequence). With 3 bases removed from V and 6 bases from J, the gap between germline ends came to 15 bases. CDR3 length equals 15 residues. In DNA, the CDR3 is TGTGCCAGTAGTATTCTGGCAGGGGAGGGCAATGAGCAGTTCTTC. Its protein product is CASSILAGEGNEQFF.

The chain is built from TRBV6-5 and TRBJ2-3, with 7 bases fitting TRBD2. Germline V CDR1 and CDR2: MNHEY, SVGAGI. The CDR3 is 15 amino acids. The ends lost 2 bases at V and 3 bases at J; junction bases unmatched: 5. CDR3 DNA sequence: TGTGCCAGCAGTTACGCGGGAGAGGGGACAGATACGCAGTATTTT. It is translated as CASSYAGEGTDTQYF.

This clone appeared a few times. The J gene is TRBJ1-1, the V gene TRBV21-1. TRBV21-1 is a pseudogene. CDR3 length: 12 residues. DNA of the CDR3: TGTGCCAGCAAAGGGGGGGCATCTGAAGCTTTCTTT. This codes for CASKGGASEAFF.

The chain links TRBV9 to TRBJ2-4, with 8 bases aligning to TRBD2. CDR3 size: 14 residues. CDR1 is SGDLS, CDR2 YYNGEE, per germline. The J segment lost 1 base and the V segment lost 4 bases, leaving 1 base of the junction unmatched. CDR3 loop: CASSPGGAKNIQYF. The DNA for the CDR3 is TGTGCCAGCAGCCCGGGAGGGGCCAAAAACATTCAGTACTTC.

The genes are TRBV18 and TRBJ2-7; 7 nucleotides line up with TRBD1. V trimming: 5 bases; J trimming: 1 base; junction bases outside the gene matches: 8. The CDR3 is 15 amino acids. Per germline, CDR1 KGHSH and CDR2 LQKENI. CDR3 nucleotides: TGTGCCAGCTCAGTGACAGGGAAGGGATCCTACGAGCAGTACTTC. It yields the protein CASSVTGKGSYEQYF.

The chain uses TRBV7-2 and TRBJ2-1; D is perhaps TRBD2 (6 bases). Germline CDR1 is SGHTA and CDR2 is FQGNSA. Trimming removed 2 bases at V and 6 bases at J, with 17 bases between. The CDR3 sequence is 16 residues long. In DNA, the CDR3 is TGTGCCAGCAGCTTAACAAGGGACTCCGGAAGCAATGAGCAGTTCTTC. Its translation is CASSLTRDSGSNEQFF.

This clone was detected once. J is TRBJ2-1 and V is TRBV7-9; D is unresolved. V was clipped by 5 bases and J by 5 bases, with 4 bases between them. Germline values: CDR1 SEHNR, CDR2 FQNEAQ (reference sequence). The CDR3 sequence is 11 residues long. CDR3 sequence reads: CASSRDNEQFF. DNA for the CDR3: TGTGCCAGCAGCCGGGACAATGAGCAGTTCTTC.

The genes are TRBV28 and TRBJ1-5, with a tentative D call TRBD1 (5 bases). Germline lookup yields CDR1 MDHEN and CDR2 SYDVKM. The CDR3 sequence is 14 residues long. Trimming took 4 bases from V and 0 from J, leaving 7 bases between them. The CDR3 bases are TGTGCCAGCAGTTCAGGACATAGCAATCAGCCCCAGCATTTT. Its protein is CASSSGHSNQPQHF.

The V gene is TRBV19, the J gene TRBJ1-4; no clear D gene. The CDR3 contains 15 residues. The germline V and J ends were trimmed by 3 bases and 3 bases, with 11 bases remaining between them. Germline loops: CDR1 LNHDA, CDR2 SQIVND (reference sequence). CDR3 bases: TGTGCCAGTAGTATTTGGAGTGCGGCTAATGAAAAACTGTTTTTT. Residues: CASSIWSAANEKLFF.

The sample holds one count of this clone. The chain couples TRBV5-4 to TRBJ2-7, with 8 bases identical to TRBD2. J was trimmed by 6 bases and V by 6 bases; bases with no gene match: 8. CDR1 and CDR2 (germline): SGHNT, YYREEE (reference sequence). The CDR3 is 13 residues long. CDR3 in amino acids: CASTNGGGSEQYF. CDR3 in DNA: TGTGCCAGCACGAACGGGGGGGGCAGCGAGCAGTACTTC.

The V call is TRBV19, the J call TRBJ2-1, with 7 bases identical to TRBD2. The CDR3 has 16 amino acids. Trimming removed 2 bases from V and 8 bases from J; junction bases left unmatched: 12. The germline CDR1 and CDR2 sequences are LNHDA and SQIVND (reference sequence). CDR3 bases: TGTGCCAGTAGTATATCAACGGGACTACAAAGGCATGAGCAGTTCTTC. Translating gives CASSISTGLQRHEQFF.

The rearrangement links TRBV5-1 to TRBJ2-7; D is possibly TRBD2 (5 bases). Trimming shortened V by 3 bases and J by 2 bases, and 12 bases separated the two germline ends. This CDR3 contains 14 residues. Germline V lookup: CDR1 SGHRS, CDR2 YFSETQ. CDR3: CASSSGWETYEQYF. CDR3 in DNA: TGCGCCAGCAGCTCGGGATGGGAGACCTACGAGCAGTACTTC. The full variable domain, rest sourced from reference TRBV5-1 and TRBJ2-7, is KAGVTQTPRYLIKTRGQQVTLSCSPISGHRSVSWYQQTPGQGLQFLFEYFSETQRNKGNFPGRFSGRQFSNSRSEMNVSTLELGDSALYLCASSSGWETYEQYFGPGTRLTVT.

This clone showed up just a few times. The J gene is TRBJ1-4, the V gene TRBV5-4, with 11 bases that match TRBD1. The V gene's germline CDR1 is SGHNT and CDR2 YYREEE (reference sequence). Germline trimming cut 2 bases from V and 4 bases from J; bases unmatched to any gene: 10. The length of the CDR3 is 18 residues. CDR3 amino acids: CASSFGQGALGGNEKLFF. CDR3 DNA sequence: TGTGCCAGCAGCTTTGGACAGGGGGCTCTTGGTGGTAATGAAAAACTGTTTTTT.

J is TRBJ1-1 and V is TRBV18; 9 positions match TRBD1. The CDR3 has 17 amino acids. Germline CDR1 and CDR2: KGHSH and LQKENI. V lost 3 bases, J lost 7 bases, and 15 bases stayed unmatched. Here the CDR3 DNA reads TGTGCCAGCTCACCTTCCGTTATGGGACAGGGTGCCTATGAAGCTTTCTTT. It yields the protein CASSPSVMGQGAYEAFF.